What follows are 27 T cell receptor beta chains derived from one specimen sequenced in a study of identical twins. TCRdb used MiXCR to reprocess the 5' RACE reads, holding one entry per CDR3 protein. The repertoire holds about 900,000 distinct CDR3 sequences, with more than 9% as singletons. This sample also belongs to another study, concerning yellow fever vaccine responses in identical twins.

Sequencing input: PBMCs. These receptors originate from a woman aged 18-29 years in good health.

The V gene is TRBV19, the J gene TRBJ2-3; no clear D. V was clipped by 7 bases and J by 0 bases, with 14 bases between them. The CDR3 spans 15 residues. CDR1 and CDR2 (germline): LNHDA, SQIVND (reference sequence). The DNA of the CDR3 is TGTGCCAGTACCAATATAACAACTAGCACAGATACGCAGTATTTT. Its protein product is CASTNITTSTDTQYF.

The sample holds many counts of this clonotype. The chain recombines TRBV12-3 or TRBV12-4 with TRBJ1-1; the D is unclear. The CDR3 covers 17 residues. Trimming shortened V by 5 bases and J by 4 bases, and 23 bases separated the two germline ends. The CDR3 DNA sequence: TGTGCCAGCAGTCCCTCCTCAAGCCAGGTCGAGAGCACTGAAGCTTTCTTT. Its translation is CASSPSSSQVESTEAFF.

CDR3 amino acids: CASSQGFLNTEAFF. CDR3 DNA: TGTGCCAGCAGCCAAGGATTCTTAAACACTGAAGCTTTCTTT. J is TRBJ1-1 and V is TRBV3-1; D is ambiguous. Germline loops: CDR1 LGHDT, CDR2 YNNKEL (reference sequence). The CDR3 runs to 14 residues. With 1 base removed from V and 2 bases from J, the gap between germline ends came to 8 bases.

V gene TRBV28 combines with J gene TRBJ2-7; 7 nucleotides align to TRBD1. This CDR3 has 16 residues. Germline lookup yields CDR1 MDHEN and CDR2 SYDVKM. J was trimmed by 4 bases and V by 5 bases; bases with no gene match: 14. The CDR3: CASSQPTGYRAYEQYF. The CDR3 coding sequence is TGTGCCAGCAGTCAGCCGACAGGGTATAGGGCATACGAGCAGTACTTC.

J is TRBJ1-4 and V is TRBV19; TRBD1 might be the D (5 bases). CDR1 and CDR2 from the germline V gene are LNHDA and SQIVND (reference sequence). This CDR3 is built from 16 residues. V was shortened by 3 bases and J by 5 bases, with 16 bases between the two germline ends. The chain's CDR3 is CASSISEGRQNEKLFF. DNA for the CDR3: TGTGCCAGTAGTATTAGCGAGGGACGGCAAAATGAAAAACTGTTTTTT.

In this sample, this clonotype turned up many times. The V gene is TRBV24-1, the J gene TRBJ1-5; D is undetermined. V was trimmed by 5 bases and J by 0 bases, leaving 7 bases between them. CDR3 length: 14 residues. Germline V gene data show CDR1 as KGHDR and CDR2 as SFDVKD. CDR3 nucleotide sequence: TGTGCCACCAGTGGGACGATTAGCAATCAGCCCCAGCATTTT. This sequence encodes CATSGTISNQPQHF.

The rearrangement joins TRBV7-2 to TRBJ2-5; D gene uncertain. This CDR3 is built from 14 residues. The V and J ends lost 5 bases and 3 bases respectively, with 13 bases between them. Germline-derived CDR1 and CDR2 are SGHTA and FQGNSA. CDR3 region: CASSHLLGEETQYF. The CDR3 DNA follows: TGTGCCAGCAGCCATCTTCTTGGCGAAGAGACCCAGTACTTC. Variable domain in full (rest from reference TRBV7-2 and TRBJ2-5): GAGVSQSPSNKVTEKGKDVELRCDPISGHTALYWYRQSLGQGLEFLIYFQGNSAPDKSGLPSDRFSAERTGGSVSTLTIQRTQQEDSAVYLCASSHLLGEETQYFGPGTRLLVL.

The genes are TRBV20-1 and TRBJ1-2, with D tentatively TRBD1 (5 bases). CDR1 and CDR2 from the germline V gene are DFQATT and SNEGSKA (reference sequence). This CDR3 comprises 12 residues. V lost 7 bases, J lost 5 bases, and 14 bases lay in between. CDR3 DNA sequence: TGCAGTGGATCCCGACAGTCATATGGCTACACCTTC. This sequence encodes CSGSRQSYGYTF.

There are a few counts of this clonotype. This rearrangement joins TRBV14 to TRBJ2-5, with D unresolved. Germline V lookup: CDR1 SGHDN, CDR2 FVKESK. With 1 base removed from V and 4 bases from J, the gap between germline ends came to 10 bases. The CDR3 spans 14 residues. CDR3 DNA: TGTGCCAGCAGCCAAGTGGACCTTGGAGAGACCCAGTACTTC. Protein sequence: CASSQVDLGETQYF.

The rearrangement uses TRBV4-1 and TRBJ2-3, with D perhaps TRBD1 or TRBD2 (6 bases each). The CDR3 length is 16 residues. Germline V CDR1 and CDR2: MGHRA, YSYEKL. Trimming removed 1 base at V and 4 bases at J, with 15 bases between. CDR3 sequence: CASSQVPRGVADTQYF. The CDR3 coding sequence is TGCGCCAGCAGCCAAGTTCCGAGGGGGGTGGCAGATACGCAGTATTTT.

This clonotype showed up just a few times. CDR3 in amino acids: CASSYNLGTSPHEQYF. The CDR3 DNA reads TGTGCCAGCAGCTACAATCTTGGGACTAGTCCCCACGAGCAGTACTTC. V usage is TRBV7-9 and J usage is TRBJ2-7; 8 bases are shared with TRBD2. Per germline, CDR1 SEHNR and CDR2 FQNEAQ (reference sequence). The CDR3 is 16 amino acids. J lost 5 bases, V lost 4 bases, and 13 bases had no gene match.

There are many counts of this clonotype. The chain has TRBV12-3 or TRBV12-4 and TRBJ2-5, with no clear D. The V and J ends lost 3 bases and 3 bases respectively, with 14 bases between them. The CDR3 spans 15 residues. CDR3 sequence: CASSFGSDPEETQYF. CDR3 coding DNA: TGTGCCAGCAGTTTCGGATCGGATCCTGAAGAGACCCAGTACTTC.

This clonotype was seen a few times. V is TRBV6-1 and J is TRBJ2-3; the match to TRBD1 covers 7 bases. The germline V gene encodes CDR1 MNHNS and CDR2 SASEGT. There are 15 residues in the CDR3. J gave up 3 bases and V 4 bases, and 7 bases lay outside the gene matches. The DNA of the CDR3 is TGTGCCAGCAGTGTACAGGGGTTGTATACAGATACGCAGTATTTT. This gives the protein CASSVQGLYTDTQYF.

The V call is TRBV12-3 or TRBV12-4, the J call TRBJ1-4; D remains unclear. The CDR3 totals 15 residues. V dropped 5 bases and J dropped 2 bases, with 12 bases sitting between them. CDR3 nucleotide sequence: TGTGCCAGCAGTGGACTGGCGGCCACTAATGAAAAACTGTTTTTT. Protein product: CASSGLAATNEKLFF.

In its sample, this clonotype was seen a few times. The chain uses TRBV7-9 and TRBJ2-7, with 10 bases matching TRBD1. Germline-derived CDR1 and CDR2 are SEHNR and FQNEAQ (reference sequence). The junction had 8 bases not matched to a gene; V was cut back by 0 bases and J by 6 bases. CDR3 length: 16 residues. CDR3 loop: CASSLALVGQGSEQYF. In DNA form, the CDR3 reads TGTGCCAGCAGCTTAGCGCTTGTGGGACAGGGGAGCGAGCAGTACTTC.

The chain recombines TRBV12-3 or TRBV12-4 with TRBJ2-1, with 7 bases matching TRBD1. The CDR3 is 14 residues long. V gave up 6 bases and J gave up 7 bases; unmatched junction bases: 9. For the CDR3, the DNA is TGTGCCAGCAGATCACAGGACAGGAAGAATGAGCAGTTCTTC. Protein: CASRSQDRKNEQFF.

This chain uses TRBV27 with TRBJ1-1, with D possibly TRBD1 on 6 matching bases. Trimming took 6 bases from V and 7 from J, leaving 18 bases between them. The CDR3 has 14 amino acids. Germline V lookup: CDR1 MNHEY, CDR2 SMNVEV (reference sequence). CDR3 coding DNA: TGTGCCAGCAGCCTCCGGGGGGCGCAGGATGAAGCTTTCTTT. Residues: CASSLRGAQDEAFF.

The sample holds a few counts of this clonotype. This rearrangement joins TRBV12-3 or TRBV12-4 to TRBJ2-2, with a tentative D call TRBD1 (6 bases). Trimming took 6 bases from V and 0 from J, leaving 14 bases between them. The CDR3 runs 16 residues. The CDR3, as DNA: TGTGCCAGCAGGTTACAGGGTACCGCGAACACCGGGGAGCTGTTTTTT. Translated, it gives CASRLQGTANTGELFF.

The chain uses TRBV9 and TRBJ2-3, with TRBD2 matching over 14 bases. The CDR3 runs 19 residues. The V and J ends lost 3 bases and 3 bases, in that order; junction bases with no gene match: 12. The germline V gene has CDR1 SGDLS and CDR2 YYNGEE. This CDR3 reads CASSGIGLAGGYVTDTQYF. The CDR3 nucleotides are TGTGCCAGCAGCGGAATAGGACTAGCGGGAGGATATGTTACAGATACGCAGTATTTT. The variable domain in full, completed from reference TRBV9 and TRBJ2-3, reads DSGVTQTPKHLITATGQRVTLRCSPRSGDLSVYWYQQSLDQGLQFLIQYYNGEERAKGNILERFSAQQFPDLHSELNLSSLELGDSALYFCASSGIGLAGGYVTDTQYFGPGTRLTVL.

This chain links TRBV14 with TRBJ1-1; tentative D call: TRBD1 (6 bases). The CDR3 has 15 residues. Germline-derived CDR1 and CDR2 are SGHDN and FVKESK. V gave up 1 base and J gave up 4 bases, with 13 bases separating them. The CDR3 sequence: CASSQGPGALTEAFF. As DNA, the CDR3 is TGTGCCAGCAGCCAAGGCCCAGGGGCACTCACTGAAGCTTTCTTT.

This clonotype was detected a few times. This chain links TRBV10-3 with TRBJ2-3, with 10 bases aligning to TRBD1. This CDR3 contains 14 residues. The germline CDR1 and CDR2 sequences are ENHRY and SYGVKD. Losses at the gene ends were 10 bases for V and 2 bases for J; bases not matched to a gene: 6. The CDR3 coding sequence is TGTGCCACCTTGGGACAGGGGACCACAGATACGCAGTATTTT. Translation gives CATLGQGTTDTQYF.

Only a few counts were recorded for this clonotype. V and J are TRBV5-1 and TRBJ2-1, with 11 nucleotides matching TRBD2. Germline lookup yields CDR1 SGHRS and CDR2 YFSETQ. The trim removed 6 bases at V and 4 bases at J, leaving 12 bases unmatched. The CDR3 covers 17 residues. Here the CDR3 reads CASTIDSGTSGYNEQFF. CDR3 coding DNA: TGCGCCAGCACTATCGATTCCGGGACTAGCGGATACAATGAGCAGTTCTTC.

V usage is TRBV6-5 and J usage is TRBJ1-2; perhaps TRBD1 as D (6 bases). Germline values: CDR1 MNHEY, CDR2 SVGAGI. The CDR3 length is 15 residues. V shed 2 bases and J shed 3 bases, with 13 bases lying between them. In nucleotides, the CDR3 is TGTGCCAGCAGTTACAGCGGACAGTCCCACTATGGCTACACCTTC. Translating it yields CASSYSGQSHYGYTF.

The chain recombines TRBV5-1 with TRBJ2-7; 8 bases align to TRBD1. This CDR3 contains 14 residues. Germline lookup yields CDR1 SGHRS and CDR2 YFSETQ. V shed 1 base, J shed 5 bases, and the junction held 5 bases outside the gene matches. The CDR3 reads CASSLYRGVDEQYF. Written as DNA, the CDR3 is TGCGCCAGCAGCTTGTACAGGGGGGTCGACGAGCAGTACTTC.

This clonotype was seen many times. The V call is TRBV29-1, the J call TRBJ1-1; D perhaps matches TRBD1 (6 bases). Between the trimmed V and J ends, which lost 5 bases and 1 base, there was a span of 14 bases. This CDR3 is built from 14 residues. CDR1 is SQVTM, CDR2 ANQGSEA, per germline. CDR3 loop: CSVLQGHRNTEAFF. The CDR3 DNA reads as TGCAGCGTTTTACAGGGACACCGGAACACTGAAGCTTTCTTT.

This chain joins TRBV18 and TRBJ1-4, with unresolved D. Germline V gene sequence: CDR1 KGHSH, CDR2 LQKENI. The CDR3 extends over 16 amino acids. Trimming took 3 bases from V and 8 from J, leaving 19 bases between them. The CDR3 protein is CASSPPGGFFGEKLFF. CDR3 bases: TGTGCCAGCTCACCCCCTGGAGGGTTCTTTGGAGAAAAACTGTTTTTT.

This clonotype was detected many times. The V and J genes are TRBV4-1 and TRBJ2-2; TRBD2 might be the D (6 bases). V was trimmed by 0 bases and J by 7 bases, leaving 18 bases between them. The V gene's germline CDR1 is MGHRA and CDR2 YSYEKL. This CDR3 comprises 17 residues. CDR3 residues: CASSQDRRTGVGGELFF. Written as DNA, the CDR3 is TGCGCCAGCAGCCAAGATAGAAGGACGGGAGTTGGCGGGGAGCTGTTTTTT.